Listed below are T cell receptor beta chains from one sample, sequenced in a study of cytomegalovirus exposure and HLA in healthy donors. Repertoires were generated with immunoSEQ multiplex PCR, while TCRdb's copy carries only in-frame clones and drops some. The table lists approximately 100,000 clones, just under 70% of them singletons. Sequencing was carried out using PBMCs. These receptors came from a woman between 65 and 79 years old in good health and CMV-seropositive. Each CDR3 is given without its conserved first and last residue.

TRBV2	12	ASSPDRVDTEAF
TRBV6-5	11	ASSRTGDTEAF
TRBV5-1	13	ASKNMGEGEGGYT
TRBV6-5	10	ASSSNRYEQY
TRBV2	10	ASSGQGVSYT
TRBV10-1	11	ASGGQPYGEQY
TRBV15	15	ATSRGTGSVLDTEAF
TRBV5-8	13	ASSIDRGFAVEQF
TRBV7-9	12	ASSLVRGIHEQY
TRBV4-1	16	ASSQGWGREVGGTEAF
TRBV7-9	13	ASSARDRLTDTQY
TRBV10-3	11	ATRGSYTGELF
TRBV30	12	AASGTFNTGELF
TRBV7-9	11	ASRSQGSGELF
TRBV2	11	ASSAEEVGGYT
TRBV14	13	ASSPLGLAGDTQY
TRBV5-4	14	ASSFPGGGHQETQY
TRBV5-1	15	ASSSPLAGGPYNEQF
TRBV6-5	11	ASRPVSNQPQH
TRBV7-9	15	ASRYGSGTPNTGELF
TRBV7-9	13	ASSGTGGSNEKLF
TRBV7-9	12	ASSLEQGYYEQY
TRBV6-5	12	ASSYTGQSYGYT
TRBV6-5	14	ASSYGDGGSNEKLF
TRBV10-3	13	AISNHLTSTDTQY
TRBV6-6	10	ASRSDIYGYT
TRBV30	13	AWNRGTLNTGELF
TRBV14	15	ASSQALLAGGPLTQY
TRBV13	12	ASSRGGPQETQY
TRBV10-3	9	AIRRADTQY
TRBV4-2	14	ASSPVPGLAGDEQF
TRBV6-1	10	ASSERGSEQY
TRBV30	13	AWSVAGFWGYGYT
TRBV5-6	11	ASSPNFQYGYT
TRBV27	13	ASSLGSPGGQPQH
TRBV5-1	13	ASSLGGTGAEKLF
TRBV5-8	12	ASSSGTNNSPLH
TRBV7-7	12	ASSLNPGGGEQY
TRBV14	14	ASSQDPGQGAFEQY